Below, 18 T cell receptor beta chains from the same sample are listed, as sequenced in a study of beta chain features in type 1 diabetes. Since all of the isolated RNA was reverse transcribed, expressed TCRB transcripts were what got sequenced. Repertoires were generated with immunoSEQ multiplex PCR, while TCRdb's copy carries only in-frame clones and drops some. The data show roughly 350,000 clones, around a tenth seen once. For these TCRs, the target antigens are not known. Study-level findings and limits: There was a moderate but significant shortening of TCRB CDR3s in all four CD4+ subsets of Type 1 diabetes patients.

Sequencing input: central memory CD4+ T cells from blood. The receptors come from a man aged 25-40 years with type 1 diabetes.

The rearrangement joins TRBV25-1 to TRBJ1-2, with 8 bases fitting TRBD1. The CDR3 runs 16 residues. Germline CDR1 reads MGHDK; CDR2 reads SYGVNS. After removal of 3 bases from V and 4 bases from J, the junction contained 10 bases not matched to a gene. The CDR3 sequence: CASSEGRQGAIYGYTF. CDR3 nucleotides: TGTGCCAGCAGTGAGGGGAGGCAGGGGGCTATCTATGGCTACACCTTC.

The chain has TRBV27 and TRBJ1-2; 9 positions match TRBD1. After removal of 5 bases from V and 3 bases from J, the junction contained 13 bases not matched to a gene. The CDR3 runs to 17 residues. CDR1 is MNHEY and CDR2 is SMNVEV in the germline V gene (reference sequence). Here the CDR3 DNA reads TGTGCCAGCAGTGGAATCACAGGGGGCGACTTCCACTATGGCTACACCTTC. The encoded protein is CASSGITGGDFHYGYTF.

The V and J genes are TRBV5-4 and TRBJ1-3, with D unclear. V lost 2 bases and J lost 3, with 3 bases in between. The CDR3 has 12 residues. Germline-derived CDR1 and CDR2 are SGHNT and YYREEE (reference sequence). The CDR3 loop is CASSLSGNTIYF. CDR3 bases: TGTGCCAGCAGCTTAAGTGGAAACACCATATATTTT. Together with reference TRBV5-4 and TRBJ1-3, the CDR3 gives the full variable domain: ETGVTQSPTHLIKTRGQQVTLRCSSQSGHNTVSWYQQALGQGPQFIFQYYREEENGRGNFPPRFSGLQFPNYSSELNVNALELDDSALYLCASSLSGNTIYFGEGSWLTVV.

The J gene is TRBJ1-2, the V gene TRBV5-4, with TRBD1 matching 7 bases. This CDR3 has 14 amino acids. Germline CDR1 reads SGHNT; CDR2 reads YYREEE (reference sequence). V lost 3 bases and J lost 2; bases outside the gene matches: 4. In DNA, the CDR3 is TGTGCCAGCAGCTGGGGGACAGAGAACTATGGCTACACCTTC. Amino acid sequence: CASSWGTENYGYTF.

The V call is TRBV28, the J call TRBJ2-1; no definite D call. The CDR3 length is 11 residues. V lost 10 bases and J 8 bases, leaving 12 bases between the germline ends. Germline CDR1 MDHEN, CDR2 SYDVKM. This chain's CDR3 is CATLDPYEQFF. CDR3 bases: TGTGCCACCCTGGATCCATATGAGCAGTTCTTC.

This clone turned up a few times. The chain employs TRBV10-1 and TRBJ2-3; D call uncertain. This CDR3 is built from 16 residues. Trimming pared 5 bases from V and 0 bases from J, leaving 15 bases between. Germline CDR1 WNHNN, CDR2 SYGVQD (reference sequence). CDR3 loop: CASSPPSGGSTDTQYF. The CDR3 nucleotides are TGCGCCAGCAGTCCCCCATCGGGCGGAAGCACAGATACGCAGTATTTT.

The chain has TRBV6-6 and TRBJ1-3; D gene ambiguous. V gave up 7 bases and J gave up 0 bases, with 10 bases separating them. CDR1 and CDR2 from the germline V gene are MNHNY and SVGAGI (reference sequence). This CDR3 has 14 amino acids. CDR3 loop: CASNREHSGNTIYF. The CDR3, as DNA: TGTGCCAGCAACCGGGAACACTCTGGAAACACCATATATTTT.

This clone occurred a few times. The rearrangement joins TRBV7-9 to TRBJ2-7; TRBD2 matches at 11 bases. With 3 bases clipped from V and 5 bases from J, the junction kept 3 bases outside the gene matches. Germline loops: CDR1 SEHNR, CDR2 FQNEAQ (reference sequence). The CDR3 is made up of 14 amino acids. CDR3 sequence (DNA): TGTGCCAGCAGCTTTTCACTAGCGGGGGACGAGCAGTACTTC. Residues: CASSFSLAGDEQYF.

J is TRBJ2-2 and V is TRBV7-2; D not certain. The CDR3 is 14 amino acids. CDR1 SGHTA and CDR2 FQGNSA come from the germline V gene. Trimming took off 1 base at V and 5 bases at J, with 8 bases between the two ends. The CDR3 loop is CASSLGLSTGELFF. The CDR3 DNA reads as TGTGCCAGCAGCTTAGGGCTATCGACCGGGGAGCTGTTTTTT.

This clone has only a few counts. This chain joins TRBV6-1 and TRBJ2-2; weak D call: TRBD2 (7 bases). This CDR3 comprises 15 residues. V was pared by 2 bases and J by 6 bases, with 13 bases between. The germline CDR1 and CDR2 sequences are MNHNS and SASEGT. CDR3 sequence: CASSEIGGPAGELFF. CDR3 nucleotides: TGTGCCAGCAGTGAAATCGGGGGGCCGGCCGGGGAGCTGTTTTTT.

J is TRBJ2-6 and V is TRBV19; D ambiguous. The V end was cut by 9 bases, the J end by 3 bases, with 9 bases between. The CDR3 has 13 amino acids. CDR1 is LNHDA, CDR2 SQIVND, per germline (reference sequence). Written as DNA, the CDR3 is TGTGCCAGCCAAATGGTTGGGGCCAACGTCCTGACTTTC. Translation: CASQMVGANVLTF.

For the CDR3, the DNA is TGCGCCAGCAGCCAAGATCAGGGGAACATTCAGTACTTC. Translation: CASSQDQGNIQYF. The J gene is TRBJ2-4, the V gene TRBV4-3; tentatively, D is TRBD1 (6 bases). From germline, CDR1 is LGHNA and CDR2 YSLEER. V shed 0 bases and J shed 7 bases, with 7 bases lying between them. The CDR3 is made up of 13 amino acids.

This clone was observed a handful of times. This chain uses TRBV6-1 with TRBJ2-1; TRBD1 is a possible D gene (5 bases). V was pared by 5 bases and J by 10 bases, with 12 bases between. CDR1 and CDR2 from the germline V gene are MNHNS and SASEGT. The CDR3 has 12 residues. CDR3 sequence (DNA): TGTGCCAGCAGTTATCAGGGCATCGAGCAGTTCTTC. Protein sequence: CASSYQGIEQFF.

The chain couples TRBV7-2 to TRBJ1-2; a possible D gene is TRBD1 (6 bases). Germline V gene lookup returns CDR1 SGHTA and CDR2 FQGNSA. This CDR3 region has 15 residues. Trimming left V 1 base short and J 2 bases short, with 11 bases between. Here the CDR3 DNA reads TGTGCCAGCAGCTTAGTCCGGGGGGCCAACTATGGCTACACCTTC. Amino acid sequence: CASSLVRGANYGYTF.

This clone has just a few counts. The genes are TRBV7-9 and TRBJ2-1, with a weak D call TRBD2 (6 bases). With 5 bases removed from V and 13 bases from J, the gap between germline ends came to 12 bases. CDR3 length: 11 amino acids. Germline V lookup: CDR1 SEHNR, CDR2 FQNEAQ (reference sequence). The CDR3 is CASSPGRYQFF. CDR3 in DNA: TGTGCCAGCAGCCCGGGGAGGTATCAGTTCTTC.

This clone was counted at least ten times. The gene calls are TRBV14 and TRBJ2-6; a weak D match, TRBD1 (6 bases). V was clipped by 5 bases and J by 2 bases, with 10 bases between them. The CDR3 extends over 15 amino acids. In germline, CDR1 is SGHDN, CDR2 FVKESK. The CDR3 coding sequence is TGTGCCAGCAGCTCACACAGGGCTGGGGCCAACGTCCTGACTTTC. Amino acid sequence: CASSSHRAGANVLTF.

The CDR3 DNA reads TGCGCCAGCAGCTTGGTTGACAGGGAGAGAGGCGAGCAGTACTTC. Protein: CASSLVDRERGEQYF. V is TRBV5-1 and J is TRBJ2-7; 7 bases agree with TRBD1. V was pared by 0 bases and J by 6 bases, with 9 bases of the junction left unmatched. The CDR3 is made up of 15 amino acids. Germline CDR1 reads SGHRS; CDR2 reads YFSETQ.

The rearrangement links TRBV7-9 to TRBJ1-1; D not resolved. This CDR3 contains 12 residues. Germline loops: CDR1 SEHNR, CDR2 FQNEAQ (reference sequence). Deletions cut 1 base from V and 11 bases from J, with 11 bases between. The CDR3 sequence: CASSLGDGRAFF. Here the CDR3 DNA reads TGTGCCAGCAGCTTAGGGGATGGGAGGGCTTTCTTT.